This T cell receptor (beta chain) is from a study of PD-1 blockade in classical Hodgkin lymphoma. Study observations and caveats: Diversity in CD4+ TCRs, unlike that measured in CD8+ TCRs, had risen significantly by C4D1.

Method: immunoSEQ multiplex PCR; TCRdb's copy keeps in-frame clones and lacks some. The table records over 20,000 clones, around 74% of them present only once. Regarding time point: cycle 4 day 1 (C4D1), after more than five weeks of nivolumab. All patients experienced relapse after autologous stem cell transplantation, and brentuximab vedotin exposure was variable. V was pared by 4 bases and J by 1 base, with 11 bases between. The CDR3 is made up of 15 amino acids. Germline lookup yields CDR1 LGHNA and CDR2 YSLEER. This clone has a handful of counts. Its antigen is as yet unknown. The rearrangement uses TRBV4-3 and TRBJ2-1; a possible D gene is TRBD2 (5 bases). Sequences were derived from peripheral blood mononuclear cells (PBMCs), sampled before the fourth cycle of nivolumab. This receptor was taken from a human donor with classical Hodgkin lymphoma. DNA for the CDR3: TGCGCCAGCAGCCTAGCGCCATTATCCTACAATGAGCAGTTCTTC. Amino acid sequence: CASSLAPLSYNEQFF.